Listed here are 22 T cell receptor beta chains from one sample, sequenced in a study of CD8+CD57+ T cells in acquired aplastic anemia. Profiles of TCR beta VDJ and CDR3 were generated from a genomic DNA template. TCRdb itself ran the reads through MiXCR, one entry per CDR3 protein. The sample holds 150,000 to 200,000 distinct CDR3 sequences, less than 60% seen once. By flow cytometry, patients selected for sequencing had shown an expansion of CD8+CD57+ cells. The sample consisted of sorted CD4+, CD8+, or CD8+CD57+ T cells (not recorded which) from PBMCs. The receptors derive from a human donor with aplastic anemia.

The chain recombines TRBV7-9 with TRBJ2-5; 7 nucleotides align to TRBD2. The V gene's germline CDR1 is SEHNR and CDR2 FQNEAQ (reference sequence). V lost 5 bases and J lost 1; bases outside the gene matches: 7. CDR3 length equals 15 residues. The CDR3 sequence: CASSQGGASQETQYF. Written as DNA, the CDR3 is TGTGCCAGCAGCCAGGGAGGGGCGAGCCAAGAGACCCAGTACTTC.

The chain couples TRBV19 to TRBJ1-5; the D gene is possibly TRBD1 (5 bases). Per germline, CDR1 LNHDA and CDR2 SQIVND (reference sequence). The CDR3 totals 15 residues. V lost 6 bases to trimming and J lost 4 bases, with 16 bases between them. The CDR3 reads CASSRLGQPNQPQHF. The CDR3 region has the DNA TGTGCCAGTAGCAGATTGGGGCAGCCAAATCAGCCCCAGCATTTT.

This clonotype was detected ten times or more. The genes are TRBV7-3 and TRBJ1-2; a possible D gene is TRBD1 (5 bases). V was clipped by 3 bases and J by 4 bases, with 21 bases between them. The CDR3 sequence is 17 residues long. Germline V gene data show CDR1 as SGHTA and CDR2 as FQGTGA. The chain's CDR3 is CASSLTARTQDLYGYTF. As DNA, the CDR3 is TGTGCCAGCAGCTTGACAGCCCGAACCCAAGATCTCTATGGCTACACCTTC.

This clonotype was observed a few times. This chain uses TRBV30 with TRBJ2-1; 7 bases match TRBD2. The CDR3 length is 13 residues. Trimming removed 2 bases from V and 6 bases from J; junction bases left unmatched: 4. The germline V gene encodes CDR1 GTSNPN and CDR2 SVGIG (reference sequence). The CDR3 is CAWSNAGVNEQFF. The CDR3 nucleotides are TGTGCCTGGAGTAACGCGGGAGTCAATGAGCAGTTCTTC.

The gene calls are TRBV30 and TRBJ2-7; 11 bases line up with TRBD1. Germline trimming cut 5 bases from V and 0 bases from J; bases unmatched to any gene: 0. The germline CDR1 and CDR2 sequences are GTSNPN and SVGIG (reference sequence). CDR3 length: 13 amino acids. CDR3 DNA sequence: TGTGCCTGGGGGACAGGGGGCTCCTACGAGCAGTACTTC. It is translated as CAWGTGGSYEQYF.

V is TRBV7-9 and J is TRBJ1-5; D gene uncertain. Trimming left V 1 base short and J 5 bases short, with 6 bases between. The CDR3 is made up of 13 amino acids. Germline V CDR1 and CDR2: SEHNR, FQNEAQ (reference sequence). The CDR3 protein is CASSLGRDQPQHF. In DNA form, the CDR3 reads TGTGCCAGCAGCTTAGGTCGGGATCAGCCCCAGCATTTT.

The chain joins TRBV11-1 to TRBJ1-6; weak D call: TRBD1 (5 bases). The CDR3 consists of 16 residues. Germline CDR1 is SGHAT and CDR2 is FQDESV (reference sequence). Trimming removed 5 bases at V and 7 bases at J, with 18 bases between. DNA of the CDR3: TGTGCCAGCAGCCTAAGTCCCAGGGCTGGAAATTCACCCCTCCACTTT. This translates into CASSLSPRAGNSPLHF.

This clonotype has ten or more counts. V gene TRBV20-1 combines with J gene TRBJ2-7, with 14 bases identical to TRBD2. The germline V gene has CDR1 DFQATT and CDR2 SNEGSKA (reference sequence). Trimming took 5 bases from V and 4 from J; bases not matched to a gene: 7. The CDR3 is 15 amino acids. The CDR3 here is CSAWDGTSGGYEQYF. CDR3 coding DNA: TGCAGTGCTTGGGATGGGACTAGCGGGGGTTACGAGCAGTACTTC.

In its sample, this clonotype was seen a few times. The V call is TRBV4-1, the J call TRBJ1-1; 7 bases are a match to TRBD1. Germline V gene lookup returns CDR1 MGHRA and CDR2 YSYEKL. The CDR3 has 15 amino acids. J lost 2 bases, V lost 2 bases, and 5 bases had no gene match. This CDR3 reads CASSQTGDLNTEAFF. Written as DNA, the CDR3 is TGCGCCAGCAGCCAAACAGGGGACCTAAACACTGAAGCTTTCTTT.

The chain links TRBV20-1 to TRBJ1-2, with TRBD1 as a possible D gene (6 bases). V was cut by 6 bases and J by 0 bases, with 14 bases left in between. The CDR3 spans 14 residues. Germline lookup yields CDR1 DFQATT and CDR2 SNEGSKA (reference sequence). The CDR3 reads CSAPTTGANYGYTF. DNA of the CDR3: TGCAGTGCACCAACGACAGGAGCTAACTATGGCTACACCTTC.

This clonotype was observed a few times. The rearrangement joins TRBV20-1 to TRBJ1-2; D is unclear. Germline V lookup: CDR1 DFQATT, CDR2 SNEGSKA (reference sequence). The CDR3 totals 13 residues. Trimming pared 5 bases from V and 8 bases from J, leaving 18 bases between. CDR3 residues: CSAQLTESRGYTF. DNA for the CDR3: TGCAGTGCTCAATTAACAGAGTCTAGGGGCTACACCTTC.

This clonotype was counted ten times or more. The chain combines TRBV20-1 with TRBJ1-6; 7 bases align to TRBD1. CDR1 DFQATT and CDR2 SNEGSKA come from the germline V gene (reference sequence). This CDR3 region has 17 residues. With 0 bases clipped from V and 4 bases from J, the junction kept 9 bases outside the gene matches. CDR3 loop: CSARDRVQQGYNSPLHF. The DNA for the CDR3 is TGCAGTGCTAGAGATCGGGTTCAACAGGGGTATAATTCACCCCTCCACTTT.

This clonotype showed up many times. The chain links TRBV3-1 to TRBJ2-7; D ambiguous. In germline, CDR1 is LGHDT, CDR2 YNNKEL (reference sequence). CDR3 length: 13 amino acids. The V end was cut by 4 bases, the J end by 4 bases, with 11 bases between. In DNA form, the CDR3 reads TGTGCCAGCAGCCTACGAGACACGTACGAGCAGTACTTC. Its translation is CASSLRDTYEQYF.

V is TRBV19 and J is TRBJ2-1, with TRBD1 as a possible D gene (7 bases). The CDR3 consists of 13 residues. The V gene's germline CDR1 is LNHDA and CDR2 SQIVND (reference sequence). V gave up 7 bases and J gave up 6 bases, with 13 bases separating them. CDR3 DNA sequence: TGTGCCAGTAAGGTGCAGGGGGGCAATGAGCAGTTCTTC. This gives the protein CASKVQGGNEQFF. Combining the CDR3 with reference TRBV19 and TRBJ2-1 gives the whole variable domain DGGITQSPKYLFRKEGQNVTLSCEQNLNHDAMYWYRQDPGQGLRLIYYSQIVNDFQKGDIAEGYSVSREKKESFPLTVTSAQKNPTAFYLCASKVQGGNEQFFGPGTRLTVL.

The rearrangement uses TRBV29-1 and TRBJ2-5; 8 nucleotides agree with TRBD1. Per the germline V gene, CDR1 is SQVTM and CDR2 is ANQGSEA. This CDR3 is 14 amino acids long. Trimming removed 8 bases from V and 2 bases from J; junction bases left unmatched: 10. DNA for the CDR3: TGCAGCATCGAAGACAGGGGCCAACAAGAGACCCAGTACTTC. This codes for CSIEDRGQQETQYF.

This chain uses TRBV5-1 with TRBJ2-7; 9 bases match TRBD2. V was clipped by 5 bases and J by 5 bases; unmatched bases: 8. The CDR3 runs 14 residues. Germline CDR1 reads SGHRS; CDR2 reads YFSETQ. CDR3 region: CASRPGLADDEQYF. The DNA for the CDR3 is TGCGCCAGCAGGCCGGGACTAGCTGACGACGAGCAGTACTTC. Variable domain in full (rest from reference TRBV5-1 and TRBJ2-7): KAGVTQTPRYLIKTRGQQVTLSCSPISGHRSVSWYQQTPGQGLQFLFEYFSETQRNKGNFPGRFSGRQFSNSRSEMNVSTLELGDSALYLCASRPGLADDEQYFGPGTRLTVT.

This clonotype was seen more than once but under ten times. The V gene is TRBV10-3, the J gene TRBJ1-6; possibly TRBD1 for D (5 bases). Looked up from germline, CDR1 is ENHRY and CDR2 is SYGVKD. V shed 6 bases and J shed 9 bases, with 18 bases lying between them. The CDR3 totals 15 residues. The CDR3 loop is CAISQEEGLGSPLHF. The CDR3, as DNA: TGTGCCATCAGCCAAGAGGAGGGGCTGGGTTCACCCCTCCACTTT.

As concerns this clonotype: Its ends do not fully match the called genes, so a read error is possible. The rearrangement uses TRBV2 and TRBJ2-7, with 8 nucleotides matching TRBD2. Germline CDR1 is SNHLY and CDR2 is FYNNEI. CDR3 length: 17 amino acids. The CDR3 protein is CASGDPTGGTGGSEQYF. CDR3 nucleotide sequence: TGTGCCAGCGGTGACCCAACGGGAGGGACTGGCGGTAGCGAGCAGTACTTC.

Worth noting for this clonotype: This may come from a read error, since a much larger clone is one base off. V is TRBV10-3 and J is TRBJ2-1; 7 bases map to TRBD1. This CDR3 is built from 16 residues. CDR1 ENHRY and CDR2 SYGVKD come from the germline V gene. CDR3 DNA sequence: TGTGCCAGCAGTTACCCTAACAGGGGCTACCGGGACGAGCAGTTCTTC. It is translated as CASSYPNRGYRDEQFF.

J is TRBJ2-2 and V is TRBV7-9; unclear D gene. Germline assignment: CDR1 SEHNR and CDR2 FQNEAQ (reference sequence). The CDR3 loop spans 14 amino acids. The V end lost 0 bases, the J end lost 11 bases, and 13 bases lay between the germline ends. The CDR3 nucleotides read TGTGCCAGCAGCTTAGCAGAGGTCGTCGGTGAGCTGTTTTTT. Protein sequence: CASSLAEVVGELFF.

This clonotype was recorded at least ten times. The rearrangement joins TRBV29-1 to TRBJ2-5; D possibly corresponds to TRBD2 (6 bases). The V and J ends lost 7 bases and 4 bases respectively, with 13 bases between them. This CDR3 region has 12 residues. Germline CDR1 is SQVTM and CDR2 is ANQGSEA. CDR3 in DNA: TGCAGCGGGGAGGACCGGAGAGAGACCCAGTACTTC. It encodes CSGEDRRETQYF.

This clonotype came up many times. This rearrangement joins TRBV5-1 to TRBJ1-6, with D possibly being TRBD1 (5 bases). V lost 2 bases and J 0 bases, leaving 6 bases between the germline ends. Germline assignment: CDR1 SGHRS and CDR2 YFSETQ. CDR3 length equals 15 residues. In DNA, the CDR3 is TGCGCCAGCAGCTTACAGGACTCCTATAATTCACCCCTCCACTTT. Protein product: CASSLQDSYNSPLHF.